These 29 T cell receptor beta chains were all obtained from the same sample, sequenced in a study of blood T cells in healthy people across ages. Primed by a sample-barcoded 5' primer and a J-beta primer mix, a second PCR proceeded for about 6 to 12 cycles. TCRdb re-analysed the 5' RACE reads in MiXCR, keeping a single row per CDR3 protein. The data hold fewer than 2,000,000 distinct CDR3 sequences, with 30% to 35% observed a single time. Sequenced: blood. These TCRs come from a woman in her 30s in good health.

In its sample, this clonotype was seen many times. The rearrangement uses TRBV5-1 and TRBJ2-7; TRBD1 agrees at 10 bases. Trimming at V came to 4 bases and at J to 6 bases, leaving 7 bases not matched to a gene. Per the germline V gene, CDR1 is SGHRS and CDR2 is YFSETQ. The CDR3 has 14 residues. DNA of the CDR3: TGCGCCAGCAGCCCTGACAGGGGGCAGACCGAGCAGTACTTC. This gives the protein CASSPDRGQTEQYF.

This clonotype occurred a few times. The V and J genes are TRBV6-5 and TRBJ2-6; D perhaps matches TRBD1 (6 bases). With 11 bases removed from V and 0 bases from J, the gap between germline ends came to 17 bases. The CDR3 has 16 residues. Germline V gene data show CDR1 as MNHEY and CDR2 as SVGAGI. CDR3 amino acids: CAASRGDLSGANVLTF. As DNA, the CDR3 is TGTGCCGCCAGCAGGGGCGATCTCTCTGGGGCCAACGTCCTGACTTTC.

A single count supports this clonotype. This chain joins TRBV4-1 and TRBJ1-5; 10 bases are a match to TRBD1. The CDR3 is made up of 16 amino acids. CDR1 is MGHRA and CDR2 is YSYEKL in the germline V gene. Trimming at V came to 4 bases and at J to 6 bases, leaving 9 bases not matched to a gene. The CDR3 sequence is CASSPYGTGAGQPQHF. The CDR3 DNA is TGCGCCAGCAGCCCATATGGGACAGGGGCGGGTCAGCCCCAGCATTTT.

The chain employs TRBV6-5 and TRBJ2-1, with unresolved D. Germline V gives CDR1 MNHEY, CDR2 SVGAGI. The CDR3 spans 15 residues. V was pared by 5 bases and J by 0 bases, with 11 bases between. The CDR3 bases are TGTGCCAGCAGTCGGACGGTATACTCCTACAATGAGCAGTTCTTC. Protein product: CASSRTVYSYNEQFF.

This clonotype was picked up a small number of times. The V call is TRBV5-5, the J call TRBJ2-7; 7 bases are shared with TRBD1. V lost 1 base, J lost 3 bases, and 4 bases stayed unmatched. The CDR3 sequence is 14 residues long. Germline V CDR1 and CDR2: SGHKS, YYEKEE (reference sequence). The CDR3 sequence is CASSLPTGIYEQYF. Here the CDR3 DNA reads TGTGCCAGCAGCTTGCCGACAGGGATCTACGAGCAGTACTTC.

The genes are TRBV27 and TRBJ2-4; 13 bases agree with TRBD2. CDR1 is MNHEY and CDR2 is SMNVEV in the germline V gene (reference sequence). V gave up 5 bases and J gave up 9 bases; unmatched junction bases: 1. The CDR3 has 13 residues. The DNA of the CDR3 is TGTGCCAGCAGTGGACTAGCGGGAGCCATTCAGTACTTC. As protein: CASSGLAGAIQYF.

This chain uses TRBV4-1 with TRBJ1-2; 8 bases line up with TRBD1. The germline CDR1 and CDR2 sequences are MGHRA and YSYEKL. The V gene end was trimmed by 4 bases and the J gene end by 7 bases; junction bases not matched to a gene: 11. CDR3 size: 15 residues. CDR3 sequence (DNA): TGCGCCAGCAGCCCCACTTGGACAGGGAACGGTGGCTACACCTTC. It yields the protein CASSPTWTGNGGYTF.

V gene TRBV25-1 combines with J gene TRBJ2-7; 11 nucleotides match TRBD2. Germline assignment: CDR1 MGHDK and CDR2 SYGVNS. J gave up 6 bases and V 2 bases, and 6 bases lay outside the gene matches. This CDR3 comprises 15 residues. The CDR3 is CASSEGRTSGSEQYF. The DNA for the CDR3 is TGTGCCAGCAGTGAAGGTCGGACTAGCGGGTCCGAGCAGTACTTC.

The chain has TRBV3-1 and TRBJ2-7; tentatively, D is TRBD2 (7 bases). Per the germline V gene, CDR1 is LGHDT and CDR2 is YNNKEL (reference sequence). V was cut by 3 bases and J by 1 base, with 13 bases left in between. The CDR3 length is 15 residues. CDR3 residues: CASSHPGEGSYEQYF. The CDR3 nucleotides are TGTGCCAGCAGCCATCCAGGGGAGGGGTCCTACGAGCAGTACTTC.

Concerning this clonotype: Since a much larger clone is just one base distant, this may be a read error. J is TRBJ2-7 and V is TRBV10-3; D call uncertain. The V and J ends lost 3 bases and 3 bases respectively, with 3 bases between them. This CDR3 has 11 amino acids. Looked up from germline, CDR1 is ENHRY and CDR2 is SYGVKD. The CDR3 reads CAISDHYEQYF. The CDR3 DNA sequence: TGTGCCATCAGTGACCACTACGAGCAGTACTTC.

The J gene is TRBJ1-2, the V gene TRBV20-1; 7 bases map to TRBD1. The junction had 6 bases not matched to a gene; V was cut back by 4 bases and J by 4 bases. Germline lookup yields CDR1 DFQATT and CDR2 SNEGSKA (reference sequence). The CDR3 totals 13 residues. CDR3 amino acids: CSATPTGPYGYTF. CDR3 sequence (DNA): TGCAGTGCTACCCCGACAGGGCCCTATGGCTACACCTTC.

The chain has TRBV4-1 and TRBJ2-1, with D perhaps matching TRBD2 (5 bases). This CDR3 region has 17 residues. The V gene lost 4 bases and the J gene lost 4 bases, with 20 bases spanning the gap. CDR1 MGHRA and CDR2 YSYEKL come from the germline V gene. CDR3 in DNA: TGCGCCAGCAGCCGCAGCGGAGCTGACGTGGGGTACAATGAGCAGTTCTTC. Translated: CASSRSGADVGYNEQFF.

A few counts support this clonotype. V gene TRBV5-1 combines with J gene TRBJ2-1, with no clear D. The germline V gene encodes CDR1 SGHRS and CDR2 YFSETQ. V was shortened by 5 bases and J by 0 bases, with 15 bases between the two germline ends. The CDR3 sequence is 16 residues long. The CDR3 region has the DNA TGCGCCAGCAGGGATGACGCGAGGAGCTCCTACAATGAGCAGTTCTTC. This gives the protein CASRDDARSSYNEQFF.

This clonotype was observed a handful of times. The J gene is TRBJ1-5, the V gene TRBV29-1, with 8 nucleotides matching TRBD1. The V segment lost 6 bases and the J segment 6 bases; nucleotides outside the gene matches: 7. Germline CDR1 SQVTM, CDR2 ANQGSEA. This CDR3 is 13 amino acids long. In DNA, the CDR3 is TGCAGCGTGGGACAGGTGACACGTCAGCCCCAGCATTTT. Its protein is CSVGQVTRQPQHF.

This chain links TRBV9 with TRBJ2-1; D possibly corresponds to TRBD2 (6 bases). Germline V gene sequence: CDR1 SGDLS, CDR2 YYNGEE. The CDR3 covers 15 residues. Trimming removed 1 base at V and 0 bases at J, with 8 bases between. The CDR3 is CASSVYGGSYNEQFF. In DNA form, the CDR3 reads TGTGCCAGCAGCGTATACGGGGGCTCCTACAATGAGCAGTTCTTC.

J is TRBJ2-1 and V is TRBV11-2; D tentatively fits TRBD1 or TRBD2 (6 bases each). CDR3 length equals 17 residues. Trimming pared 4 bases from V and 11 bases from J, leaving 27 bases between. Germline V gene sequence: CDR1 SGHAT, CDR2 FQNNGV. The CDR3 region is CASSSSSSVGTTIKQFF. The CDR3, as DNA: TGTGCCAGCAGCTCTTCATCTAGCGTTGGGACAACCATTAAGCAGTTCTTC.

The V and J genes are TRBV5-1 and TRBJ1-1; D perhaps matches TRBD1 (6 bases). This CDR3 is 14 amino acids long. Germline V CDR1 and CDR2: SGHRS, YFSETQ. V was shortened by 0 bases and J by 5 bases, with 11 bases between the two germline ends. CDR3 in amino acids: CASSLDRRGTEAFF. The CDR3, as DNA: TGCGCCAGCAGCTTGGATCGGAGGGGGACTGAAGCTTTCTTT. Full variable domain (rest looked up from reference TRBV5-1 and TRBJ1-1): KAGVTQTPRYLIKTRGQQVTLSCSPISGHRSVSWYQQTPGQGLQFLFEYFSETQRNKGNFPGRFSGRQFSNSRSEMNVSTLELGDSALYLCASSLDRRGTEAFFGQGTRLTVV.

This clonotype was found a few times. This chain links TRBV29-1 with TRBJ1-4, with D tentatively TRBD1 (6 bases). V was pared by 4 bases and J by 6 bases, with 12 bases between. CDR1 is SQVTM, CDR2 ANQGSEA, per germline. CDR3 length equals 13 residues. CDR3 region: CSVVSGADEKLFF. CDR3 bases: TGCAGCGTTGTTTCAGGGGCGGATGAAAAACTGTTTTTT.

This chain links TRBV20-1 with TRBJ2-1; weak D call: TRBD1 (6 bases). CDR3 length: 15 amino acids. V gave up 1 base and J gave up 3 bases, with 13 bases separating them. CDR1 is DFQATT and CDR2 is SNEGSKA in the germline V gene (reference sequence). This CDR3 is CSARAYRDNYNEQFF. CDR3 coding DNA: TGCAGTGCTAGAGCTTACCGGGACAACTACAATGAGCAGTTCTTC.

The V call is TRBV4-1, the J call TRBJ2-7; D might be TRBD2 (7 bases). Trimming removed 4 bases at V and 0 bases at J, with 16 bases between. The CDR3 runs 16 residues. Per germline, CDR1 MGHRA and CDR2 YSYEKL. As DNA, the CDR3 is TGCGCCAGCAGCCGTTTGGGGGGGGCAGGCTCCTACGAGCAGTACTTC. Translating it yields CASSRLGGAGSYEQYF.

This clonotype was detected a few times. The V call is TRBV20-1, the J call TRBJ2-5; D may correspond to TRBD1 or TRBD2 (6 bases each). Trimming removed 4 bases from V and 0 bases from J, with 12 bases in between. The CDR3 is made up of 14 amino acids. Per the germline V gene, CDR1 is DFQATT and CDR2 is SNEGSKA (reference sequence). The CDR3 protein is CSAKRGANQETQYF. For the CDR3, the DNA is TGCAGTGCTAAGAGGGGGGCGAACCAAGAGACCCAGTACTTC.

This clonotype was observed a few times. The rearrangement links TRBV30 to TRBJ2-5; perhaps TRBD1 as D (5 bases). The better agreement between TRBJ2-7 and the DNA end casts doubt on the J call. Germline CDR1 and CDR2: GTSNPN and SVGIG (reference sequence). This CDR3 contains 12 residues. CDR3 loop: CAWSGDSYEQYF. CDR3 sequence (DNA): TGTGCCTGGAGTGGAGACAGTTACGAGCAGTACTTC.

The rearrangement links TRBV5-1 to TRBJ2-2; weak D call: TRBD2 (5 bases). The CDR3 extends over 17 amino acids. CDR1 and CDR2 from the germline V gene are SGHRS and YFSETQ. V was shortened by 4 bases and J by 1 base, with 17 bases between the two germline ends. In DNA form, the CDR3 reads TGCGCCAGCAGCCTACTAGTTCAGACTAAGAACACCGGGGAGCTGTTTTTT. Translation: CASSLLVQTKNTGELFF.

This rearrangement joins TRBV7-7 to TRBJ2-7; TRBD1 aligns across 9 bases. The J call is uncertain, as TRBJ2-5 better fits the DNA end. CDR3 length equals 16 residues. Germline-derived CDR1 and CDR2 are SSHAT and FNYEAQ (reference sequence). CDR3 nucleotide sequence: TGTGCCAGCAGCTTAGATCATAGGGGACAGGGAGAGACCCAGTACTTC. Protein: CASSLDHRGQGETQYF.

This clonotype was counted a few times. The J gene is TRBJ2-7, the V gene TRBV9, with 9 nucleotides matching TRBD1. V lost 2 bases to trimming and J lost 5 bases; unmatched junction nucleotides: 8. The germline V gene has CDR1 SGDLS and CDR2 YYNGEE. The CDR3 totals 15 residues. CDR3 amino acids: CASSVTGGRGNEQYF. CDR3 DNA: TGTGCCAGCAGCGTGACAGGGGGGAGGGGGAACGAGCAGTACTTC. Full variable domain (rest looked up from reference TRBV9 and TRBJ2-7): DSGVTQTPKHLITATGQRVTLRCSPRSGDLSVYWYQQSLDQGLQFLIQYYNGEERAKGNILERFSAQQFPDLHSELNLSSLELGDSALYFCASSVTGGRGNEQYFGPGTRLTVT.

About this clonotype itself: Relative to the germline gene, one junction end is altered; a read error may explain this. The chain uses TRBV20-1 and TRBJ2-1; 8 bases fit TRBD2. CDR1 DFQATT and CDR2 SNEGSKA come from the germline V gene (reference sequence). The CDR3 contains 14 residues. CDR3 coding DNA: TGCGGTGCAAGGGGAGCGGGGGTTGTGAATGAGCAGTTCTTC. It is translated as CGARGAGVVNEQFF.

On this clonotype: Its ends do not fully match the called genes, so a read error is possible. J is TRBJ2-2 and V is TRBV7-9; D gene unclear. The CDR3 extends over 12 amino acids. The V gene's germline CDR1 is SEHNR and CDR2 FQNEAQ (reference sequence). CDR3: CANSSSPGELFF. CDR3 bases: TGTGCCAACAGCTCATCCCCCGGGGAGCTGTTTTTT.

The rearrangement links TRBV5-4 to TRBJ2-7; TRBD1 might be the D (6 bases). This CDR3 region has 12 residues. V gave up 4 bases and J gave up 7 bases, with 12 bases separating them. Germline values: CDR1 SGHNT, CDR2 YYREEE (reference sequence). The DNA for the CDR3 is TGTGCCAGCAGCCCTGGGACAATAGAGCAGTACTTC. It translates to CASSPGTIEQYF.

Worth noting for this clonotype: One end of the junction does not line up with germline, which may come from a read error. In nucleotides, the CDR3 is TGTGCCGGCAGCCAAGATCGGGCTTCCAATCAGCCCCAGCATTTT. Translating gives CAGSQDRASNQPQHF. The V gene is TRBV4-2, the J gene TRBJ1-5; D remains ambiguous. Germline assignment: CDR1 LGHNA and CDR2 YNFKEQ. CDR3 length: 15 amino acids.